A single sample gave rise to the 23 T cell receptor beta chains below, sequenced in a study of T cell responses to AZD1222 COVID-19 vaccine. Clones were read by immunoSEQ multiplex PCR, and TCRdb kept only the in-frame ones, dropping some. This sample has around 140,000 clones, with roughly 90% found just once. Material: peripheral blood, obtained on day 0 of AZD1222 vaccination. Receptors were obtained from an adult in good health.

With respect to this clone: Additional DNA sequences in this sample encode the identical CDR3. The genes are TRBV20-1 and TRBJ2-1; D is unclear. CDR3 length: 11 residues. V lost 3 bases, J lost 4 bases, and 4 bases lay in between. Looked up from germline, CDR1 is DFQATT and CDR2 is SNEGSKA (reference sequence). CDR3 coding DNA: TGCAGTGCTAGGGGGTACAATGAGCAGTTCTTC. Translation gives CSARGYNEQFF.

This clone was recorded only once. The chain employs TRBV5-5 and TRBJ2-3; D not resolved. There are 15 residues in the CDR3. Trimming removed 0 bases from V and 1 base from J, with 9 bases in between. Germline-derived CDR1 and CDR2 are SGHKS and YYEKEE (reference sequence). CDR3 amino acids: CASSLGPTGTDTQYF. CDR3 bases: TGTGCCAGCAGCTTGGGCCCTACAGGCACAGATACGCAGTATTTT.

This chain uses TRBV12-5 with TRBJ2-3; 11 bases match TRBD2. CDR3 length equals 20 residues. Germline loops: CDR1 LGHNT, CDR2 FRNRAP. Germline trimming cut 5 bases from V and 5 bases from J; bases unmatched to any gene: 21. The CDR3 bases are TGTGCTAGTGGTCCCTACGACCGGGGACTAGCGGAGGGACCCCTAGATACGCAGTATTTT. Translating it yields CASGPYDRGLAEGPLDTQYF.

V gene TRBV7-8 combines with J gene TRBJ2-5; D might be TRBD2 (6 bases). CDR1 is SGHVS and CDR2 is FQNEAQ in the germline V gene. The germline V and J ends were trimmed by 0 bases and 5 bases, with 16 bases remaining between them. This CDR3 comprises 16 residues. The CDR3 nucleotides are TGTGCCAGCAGCTTAGCTTGGTGGAGGGGTGGCGAGACCCAGTACTTC. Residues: CASSLAWWRGGETQYF.

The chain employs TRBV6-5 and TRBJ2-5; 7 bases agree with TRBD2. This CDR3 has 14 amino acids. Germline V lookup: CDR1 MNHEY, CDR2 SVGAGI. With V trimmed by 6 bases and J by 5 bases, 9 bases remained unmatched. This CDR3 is CASRHFAGEETQYF. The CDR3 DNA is TGTGCCAGCAGGCACTTTGCGGGAGAGGAGACCCAGTACTTC.

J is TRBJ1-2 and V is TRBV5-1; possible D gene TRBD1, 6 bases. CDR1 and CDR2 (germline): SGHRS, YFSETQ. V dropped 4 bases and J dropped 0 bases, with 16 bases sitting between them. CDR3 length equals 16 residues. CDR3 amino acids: CASSGQIGSSNYGYTF. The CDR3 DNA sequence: TGCGCCAGCAGCGGACAGATCGGATCTTCTAACTATGGCTACACCTTC.

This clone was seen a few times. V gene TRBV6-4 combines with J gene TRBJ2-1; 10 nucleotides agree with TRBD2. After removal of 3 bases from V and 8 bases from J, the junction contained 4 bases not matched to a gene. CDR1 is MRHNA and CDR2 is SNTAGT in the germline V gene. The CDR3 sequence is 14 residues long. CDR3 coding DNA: TGTGCCAGCAGTGAAGCGGGAGGGTTCGATGAGCAGTTCTTC. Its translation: CASSEAGGFDEQFF.

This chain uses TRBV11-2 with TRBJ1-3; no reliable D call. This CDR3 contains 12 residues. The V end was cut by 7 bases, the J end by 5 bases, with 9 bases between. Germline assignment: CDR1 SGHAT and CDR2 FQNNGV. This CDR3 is CASNTPRNTIYF. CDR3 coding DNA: TGTGCCAGCAACACCCCAAGAAACACCATATATTTT.

The DNA of the CDR3 is TGTGCCAGCAGCTTAGGCTACAACAATGAGCAGTTCTTC. Amino acids: CASSLGYNNEQFF. This rearrangement joins TRBV7-7 to TRBJ2-1; D call uncertain. V was clipped by 1 base and J by 5 bases, with 6 bases between them. Looked up from germline, CDR1 is SSHAT and CDR2 is FNYEAQ (reference sequence). There are 13 residues in the CDR3.

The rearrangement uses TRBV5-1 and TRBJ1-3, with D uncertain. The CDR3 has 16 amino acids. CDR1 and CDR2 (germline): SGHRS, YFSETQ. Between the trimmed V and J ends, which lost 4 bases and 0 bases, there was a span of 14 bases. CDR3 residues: CASSLDGPLSGNTIYF. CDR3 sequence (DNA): TGCGCCAGCAGCCTAGACGGACCCCTCTCTGGAAACACCATATATTTT.

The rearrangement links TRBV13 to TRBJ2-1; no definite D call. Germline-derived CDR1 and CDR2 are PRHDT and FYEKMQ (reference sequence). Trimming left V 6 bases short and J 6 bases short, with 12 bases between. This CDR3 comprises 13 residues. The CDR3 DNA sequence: TGTGCCAGCAGTTACGACTGGGCCAATGAGCAGTTCTTC. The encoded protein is CASSYDWANEQFF.

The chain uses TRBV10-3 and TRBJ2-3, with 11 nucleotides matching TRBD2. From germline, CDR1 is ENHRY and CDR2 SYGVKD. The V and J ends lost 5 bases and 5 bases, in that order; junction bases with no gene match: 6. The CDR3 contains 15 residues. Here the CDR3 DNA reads TGTGCCATCAGTCAAGTAGCGGGAGGGGTAGATACGCAGTATTTT. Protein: CAISQVAGGVDTQYF.

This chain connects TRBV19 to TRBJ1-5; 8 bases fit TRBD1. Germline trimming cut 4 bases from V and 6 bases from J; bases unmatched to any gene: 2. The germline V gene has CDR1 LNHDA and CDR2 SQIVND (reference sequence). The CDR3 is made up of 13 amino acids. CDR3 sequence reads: CASSTTGGQPQHF. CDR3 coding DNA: TGTGCCAGTAGTACAACAGGGGGTCAGCCCCAGCATTTT.

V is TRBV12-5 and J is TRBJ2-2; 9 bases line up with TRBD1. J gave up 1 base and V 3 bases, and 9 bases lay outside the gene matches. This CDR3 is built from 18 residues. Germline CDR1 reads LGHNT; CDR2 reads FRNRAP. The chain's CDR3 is CASGFRPGTGRNTGELFF. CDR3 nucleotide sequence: TGTGCTAGTGGTTTTCGCCCGGGGACAGGGCGGAACACCGGGGAGCTGTTTTTT.

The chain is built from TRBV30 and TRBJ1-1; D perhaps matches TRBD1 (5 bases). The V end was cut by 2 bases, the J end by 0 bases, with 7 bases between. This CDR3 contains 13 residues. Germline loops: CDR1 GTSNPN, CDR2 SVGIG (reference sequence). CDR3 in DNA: TGTGCCTGGAGTCGGGGACTGAACACTGAAGCTTTCTTT. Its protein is CAWSRGLNTEAFF.

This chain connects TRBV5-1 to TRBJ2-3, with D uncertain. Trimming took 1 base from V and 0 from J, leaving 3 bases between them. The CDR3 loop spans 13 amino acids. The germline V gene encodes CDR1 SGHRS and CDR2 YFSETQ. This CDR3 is CASSLFSTDTQYF. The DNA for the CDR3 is TGCGCCAGCAGCTTGTTTAGCACAGATACGCAGTATTTT. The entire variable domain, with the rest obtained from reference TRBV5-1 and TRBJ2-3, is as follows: KAGVTQTPRYLIKTRGQQVTLSCSPISGHRSVSWYQQTPGQGLQFLFEYFSETQRNKGNFPGRFSGRQFSNSRSEMNVSTLELGDSALYLCASSLFSTDTQYFGPGTRLTVL.

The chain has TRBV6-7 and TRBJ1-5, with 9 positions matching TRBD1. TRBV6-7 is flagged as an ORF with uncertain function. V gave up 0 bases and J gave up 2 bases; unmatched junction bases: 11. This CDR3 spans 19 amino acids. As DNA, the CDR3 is TGTGCCAGCAGTTACTCGACGTTGTCCGGGACAGGGTGCAATCAGCCCCAGCATTTT. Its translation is CASSYSTLSGTGCNQPQHF.

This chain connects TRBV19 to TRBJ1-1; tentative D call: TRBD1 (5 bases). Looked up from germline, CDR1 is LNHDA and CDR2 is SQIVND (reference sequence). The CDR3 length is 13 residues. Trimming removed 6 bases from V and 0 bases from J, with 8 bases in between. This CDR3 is CASRGTMNTEAFF. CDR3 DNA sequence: TGTGCCAGTAGGGGGACCATGAACACTGAAGCTTTCTTT.

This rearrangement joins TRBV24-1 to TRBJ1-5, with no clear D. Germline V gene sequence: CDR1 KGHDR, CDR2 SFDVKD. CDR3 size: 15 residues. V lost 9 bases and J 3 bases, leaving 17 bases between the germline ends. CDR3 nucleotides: TGTGCCACCCTCAAAATTGGGCAGGTCAATCAGCCCCAGCATTTT. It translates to CATLKIGQVNQPQHF.

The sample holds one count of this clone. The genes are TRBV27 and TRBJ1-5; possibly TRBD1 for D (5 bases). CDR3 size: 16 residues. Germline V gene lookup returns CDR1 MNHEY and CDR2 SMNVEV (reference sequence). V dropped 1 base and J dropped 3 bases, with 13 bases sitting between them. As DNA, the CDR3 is TGTGCCAGCAGTTTATTGGGGCAGAGGACCAATCAGCCCCAGCATTTT. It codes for CASSLLGQRTNQPQHF.

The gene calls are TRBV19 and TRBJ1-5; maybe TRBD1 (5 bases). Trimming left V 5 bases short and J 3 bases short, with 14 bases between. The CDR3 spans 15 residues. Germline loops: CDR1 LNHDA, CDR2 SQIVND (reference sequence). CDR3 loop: CASSPIDRPNQPQHF. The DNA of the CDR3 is TGTGCCAGTAGTCCTATCGACAGACCCAATCAGCCCCAGCATTTT.

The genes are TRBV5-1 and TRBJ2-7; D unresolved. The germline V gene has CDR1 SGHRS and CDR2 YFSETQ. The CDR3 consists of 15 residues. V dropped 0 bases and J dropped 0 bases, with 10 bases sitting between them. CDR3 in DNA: TGCGCCAGCAGCTTGGGTGGGGTTACCTCCTACGAGCAGTACTTC. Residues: CASSLGGVTSYEQYF.

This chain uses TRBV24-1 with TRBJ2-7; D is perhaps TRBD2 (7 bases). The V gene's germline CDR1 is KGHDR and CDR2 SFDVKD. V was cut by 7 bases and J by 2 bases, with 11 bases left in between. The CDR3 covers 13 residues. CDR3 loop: CATSPGGAYEQYF. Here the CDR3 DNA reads TGTGCCACCAGCCCGGGGGGCGCCTACGAGCAGTACTTC.